This T cell receptor (beta chain) was sequenced for a study of blood T cell repertoires in COVID-19. Original methodology: For nucleated cells, counts were estimated from reference gene primer amplification. Assay used: immunoSEQ multiplex PCR; TCRdb lists only in-frame clones, some missing. That table is the source of V, J and clone size, and D and trimming were worked out from the DNA. The table records 80,000 to 100,000 clones, 80% to 90% of them present only once. The germline CDR1 and CDR2 sequences are MNHNY and SVGAGI (reference sequence). Trimming removed 0 bases at V and 3 bases at J, with 8 bases between. The CDR3 has 14 amino acids. This clone was recorded once.

Sequencing used peripheral blood. This chain connects TRBV6-6 to TRBJ1-2, with no clear D. The TCR comes from a human donor with COVID-19, enrolled during active disease. The donor label of this sample is uncertain. The CDR3 nucleotides are TGTGCCAGCAGTTACTCGTGGAGAGACTATGGCTACACCTTC. Its protein is CASSYSWRDYGYTF.